This T cell receptor (beta chain) emerged from a study of T cell repertoires in cytomegalovirus infection (dated by TCRdb to 2018 to 2020). Background on the whole study: Recently identified HLA-C-restricted CMV epitopes, whose presentation resists viral immunomodulation, were targeted by peptide stimulations together with well-studied HLA-B-restricted epitopes. Donor HLA type was relevant to the analysis, because carriage of CMV infection together with the matching HLA type was indicated by public TCR beta signatures.

There are 13 amino acids in the CDR3, from cysteine to phenylalanine inclusive. The DNA shown is the 39-base CDR3, in frame from base 1. Based on the germline V gene (reference sequence), the CDR1 and CDR2 sequences are SEHNR and FQNEAQ. V is trimmed back by 5 bases and J by 8 bases, and the junction contains 7 bases that no gene match accounts for. Sequenced using an Illumina HiSeq 1500. TCRdb applied fastp at Q25 and MiXCR to the public reads, then kept only in-frame beta chains. Every entry covers one CDR3 protein and lists the most common genes and DNA from its rows. The sample table contains around 500,000 distinct CDR3 sequences; only one count was recorded for roughly 46% of them. The ten largest account for 35% to 50% of the sample. This clonotype was counted between two and nine times. No antigen is known for it. No base quality information exists; no much larger clone differs at one position.

Results and caveats for the whole study, not just this receptor: In the ex vivo response, HLA-C-restricted CMV-specific TCR beta clonotypes were dominant, and in two of eight donors the single most frequent clonotype came from this HLA-C-restricted group. In both this cohort and an independent roughly 350-donor cohort, the cumulative frequency of public TCR beta family members distinguished carriers of CMV infection plus the relevant HLA type.

The meaning of the sample's treatment or condition label: in vitro stimulation with specific CMV peptide epitopes to enrich CMV-specific T cells. The source of this sequence is a human donor in good health (CMV status not recorded). Some clones in this sample may be carry-over from other donors' samples. Here the chain combines TRBV7-9 and TRBJ1-2; TRBD1 agrees with 8 junctional bases. The input for sequencing was cultured PBMCs, taken from culture after CMV antigen stimulation. CDR3 reads: CASSPDRAGGYTF. The DNA reads TGTGCCAGCAGCCCGGACAGGGCTGGAGGCTACACCTTC.